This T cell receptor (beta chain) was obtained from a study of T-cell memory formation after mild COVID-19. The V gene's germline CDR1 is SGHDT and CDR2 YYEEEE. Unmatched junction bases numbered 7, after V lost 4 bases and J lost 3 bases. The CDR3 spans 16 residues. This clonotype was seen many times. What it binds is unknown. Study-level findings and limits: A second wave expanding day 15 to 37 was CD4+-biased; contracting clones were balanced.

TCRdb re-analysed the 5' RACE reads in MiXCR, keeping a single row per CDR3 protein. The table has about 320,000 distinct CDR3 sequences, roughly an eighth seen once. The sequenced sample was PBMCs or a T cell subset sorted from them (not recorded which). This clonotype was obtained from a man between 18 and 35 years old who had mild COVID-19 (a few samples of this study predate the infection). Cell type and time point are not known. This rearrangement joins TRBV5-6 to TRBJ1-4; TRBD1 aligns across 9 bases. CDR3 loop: CASSLLQGAANEKLFF. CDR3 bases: TGTGCCAGCAGCCTACTACAGGGGGCAGCTAATGAAAAACTGTTTTTT.